The present TCR beta chain was sequenced within a study of blood T cell repertoires in COVID-19. Overall study context: The samples span acute and convalescent COVID-19 from the United States, Italy and Spain. From T cells, B-cell-depleted T cells, or PBMCs came the material, which was cDNA or gDNA.

The V segment lost 0 bases and the J segment 2 bases; nucleotides outside the gene matches: 9. CDR1 and CDR2 from the germline V gene are GTSNPN and SVGIG (reference sequence). The CDR3 has 17 residues. Original methodology: Amplification of reference gene primers was used by the study to estimate nucleated cell counts. The method was immunoSEQ multiplex PCR; TCRdb's version includes in-frame clones alone and lacks a portion of them. For V, J and clone size, that table is used; D and trimming come from the DNA. The table has approximately 120,000 clones, around 89% seen once. This receptor was taken from a human donor with acute or convalescent COVID-19. The donor label of this sample is uncertain. V and J are TRBV30 and TRBJ2-4; 8 positions match TRBD2. Sequenced material: peripheral blood. The CDR3 loop is CAWSVRGGGRTKNIQYF. CDR3 DNA: TGTGCCTGGAGTGTACGGGGCGGGGGGAGGACCAAAAACATTCAGTACTTC.